One T cell receptor beta chain is described in this entry. What it recognizes is unknown. In the same sample, other DNA sequences code for this CDR3. Cells designated naive CD8 were CD45RO-negative and were positively selected for CCR7, with terminally differentiated effector memory CD45RA+ cells excluded. Evenly divided among several immunoSEQ plates was the genomic DNA of each subset. Authors' processing steps: As immunoSEQ supplied junction-only sequences (without quality scores), filtering differed. Here immunoSEQ multiplex PCR was the method, and the copy in TCRdb shows in-frame clones only, minus some. From that table come the V and J calls and clone size; the DNA was used to work out D and trimming. The table has about 2 million clones, roughly 95% seen once. The data were taken from a study of shared clonotypes between healthy human individuals. Study details: Plates per donor: three CD4 naive, three CD4 memory, two CD8 naive, one CD8 memory. Study findings and constraints: The rarefaction results pointed to incomplete sorted-subset sequencing despite large depth.

The specimen was naive CD8+ T cells sorted from blood. This sequence was found in a man aged 18-30 years in good health.

The CDR3 DNA reads as TGTGCCAGCAGTTTATCTCCAGGGACAGATGGCTACACCTTC. This translates into CASSLSPGTDGYTF. The rearrangement joins TRBV27 to TRBJ1-2; TRBD1 agrees at 7 bases. The CDR3 extends over 14 amino acids. The ends lost 0 bases at V and 6 bases at J; junction bases unmatched: 4. Germline CDR1 reads MNHEY; CDR2 reads SMNVEV (reference sequence).